A selection of T cell receptor beta chains follows, all from one sample in a study of T cell responses to AZD1222 COVID-19 vaccine. Sequencing was performed with immunoSEQ multiplex PCR; in TCRdb, only in-frame clones are kept and a portion is missing. The sample contains about 120,000 clones, 93% of which appear only once. Here the sequenced sample was peripheral blood, taken 28 days after the second AZD1222 dose. The source of these receptors is an adult who received the AZD1222 COVID-19 vaccine. Each CDR3 is given with its conserved first and last residue. Each record gives: CDR3 DNA, CDR3 protein, J gene, D gene, V gene, clone size. D genes are given only for firm matches. Clone size is given for some rows only: seen once, a few or many times, or a class if the clone is expanded.

DNA: TGCGCCAGCAGCTTGACCGGGACAGACTACAATGAGCAGTTCTTC; CDR3: CASSLTGTDYNEQFF; J: TRBJ2-1; D: TRBD1; V: TRBV5-1; size: .
DNA: TGTGCCAGCAGACCGTTTAGCGGGGGGTTCAAAAACATTCAGTACTTC; CDR3: CASRPFSGGFKNIQYF; J: TRBJ2-4; D: .; V: TRBV21-1; size: .
DNA: TGTGCCAGCTCACCACCCGGGGGAAGCACCGGGGAGCTGTTTTTT; CDR3: CASSPPGGSTGELFF; J: TRBJ2-2; D: .; V: TRBV18; size: .
DNA: TGTGCCAGCAGCCCCACCACGGATACGCAGTATTTT; CDR3: CASSPTTDTQYF; J: TRBJ2-3; D: .; V: TRBV7-8; size: .
DNA: TGTGCCAGCAGCTTCGGTCCAACGAACACCGGGGAGCTGTTTTTT; CDR3: CASSFGPTNTGELFF; J: TRBJ2-2; D: .; V: TRBV11-1; size: once
DNA: TGTGCCACCAGCCCACGATTGATAGAGACCCAGTACTTC; CDR3: CATSPRLIETQYF; J: TRBJ2-5; D: .; V: TRBV15; size: .
DNA: TGTGCCAGCAGTTTAGCTGAGAACACTGAAGCTTTCTTT; CDR3: CASSLAENTEAFF; J: TRBJ1-1; D: .; V: TRBV12-3/TRBV12-4; size: once
DNA: TGTGCCAGCAGTCTACTAGCGGGGCAAGCCTACGAGCAGTACTTC; CDR3: CASSLLAGQAYEQYF; J: TRBJ2-7; D: TRBD2; V: TRBV27; size: .
DNA: TGTGCCAGCAGCTTTTTAGCTAGCGGTGGGTCCTACGAGCAGTACTTC; CDR3: CASSFLASGGSYEQYF; J: TRBJ2-7; D: TRBD2; V: TRBV7-2; size: .
DNA: TGCAGCGTTGAAGATCAGGGTATCACTGAAGCTTTCTTT; CDR3: CSVEDQGITEAFF; J: TRBJ1-1; D: .; V: TRBV29-1; size: .
DNA: TGTGCCAGCAGCTATCCGGGACAGGGGTTCACAGATACGCAGTATTTT; CDR3: CASSYPGQGFTDTQYF; J: TRBJ2-3; D: TRBD1; V: TRBV9; size: .
DNA: TGCGCCAGCAGCGAGAACGAGGGACAGGGGGTTGGAGGCTACACCTTC; CDR3: CASSENEGQGVGGYTF; J: TRBJ1-2; D: TRBD1; V: TRBV5-1; size: once
DNA: TGTGCCACCAGCAGAGATCTTGATGCCGAGCAGTACTTC; CDR3: CATSRDLDAEQYF; J: TRBJ2-7; D: .; V: TRBV15; size: once
DNA: TGTGCCAGCAGCGCAGGACAGGGGCCCTACGAGCAGTACTTC; CDR3: CASSAGQGPYEQYF; J: TRBJ2-7; D: TRBD1; V: TRBV7-2; size: once
DNA: TGCGCCAGCAGCTTTGGACAGGGGGACGAGCAGTACTTC; CDR3: CASSFGQGDEQYF; J: TRBJ2-7; D: TRBD1; V: TRBV5-1; size: .
DNA: TGTGCCTGGGAAACAGGGTCCAAAGAGACCCAGTACTTC; CDR3: CAWETGSKETQYF; J: TRBJ2-5; D: .; V: TRBV30; size: .
DNA: TGTGCCAGCGGGAGACCGGGAGGGGAGACCCAGTACTTC; CDR3: CASGRPGGETQYF; J: TRBJ2-5; D: TRBD2; V: TRBV14; size: .
DNA: TGCGCCAGCAGCCGTGAACAGGTACTATCTGGAAACACCATATATTTT; CDR3: CASSREQVLSGNTIYF; J: TRBJ1-3; D: .; V: TRBV5-1; size: .
DNA: TGTGCCAGCAGTTTTGTCGGGACAGGGGGGGTCACTGAAGCTTTCTTT; CDR3: CASSFVGTGGVTEAFF; J: TRBJ1-1; D: TRBD1; V: TRBV27; size: .
DNA: TGCAGCGTGACCCTTCCGACAGGGGAGCTGTTTTTT; CDR3: CSVTLPTGELFF; J: TRBJ2-2; D: .; V: TRBV29-1; size: .
DNA: TGTGCCAGCAGCCAGGGACAGGGAACCTACGAGCAGTACTTC; CDR3: CASSQGQGTYEQYF; J: TRBJ2-7; D: TRBD1; V: TRBV3-1/TRBV3-2; size: .
DNA: TGTGCCAGCAGCCAGCCGGGACAGGGAATTAACACTGAAGCTTTCTTT; CDR3: CASSQPGQGINTEAFF; J: TRBJ1-1; D: TRBD1; V: TRBV2; size: .